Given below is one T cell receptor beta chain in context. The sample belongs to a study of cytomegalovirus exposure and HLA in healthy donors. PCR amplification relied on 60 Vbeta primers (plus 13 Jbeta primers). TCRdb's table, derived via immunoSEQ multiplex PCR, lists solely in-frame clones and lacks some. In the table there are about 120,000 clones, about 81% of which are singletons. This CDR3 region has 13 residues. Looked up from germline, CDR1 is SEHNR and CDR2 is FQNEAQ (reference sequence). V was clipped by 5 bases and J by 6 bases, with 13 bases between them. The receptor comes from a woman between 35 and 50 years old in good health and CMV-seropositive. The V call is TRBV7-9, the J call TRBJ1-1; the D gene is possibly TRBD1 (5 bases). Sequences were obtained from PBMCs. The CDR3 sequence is CASSDTGGSEAFF. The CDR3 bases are TGTGCCAGCAGCGATACGGGGGGGTCTGAAGCTTTCTTT.